A selection of T cell receptor beta chains follows, all from one sample in a study of CXCR3-negative and CXCR3-positive naive CD8 T cells. TCRdb reanalyzed the 5' RACE reads and collapses them to one entry per CDR3 protein, without DNA. The sample features approximately 130,000 distinct CDR3 sequences, with around 0.37% in its top ten. Sequencing was carried out using naive CXCR3+ CD8+ T cells from blood. The source is a human donor in good health. Some clones in this sample may be carry-over from other donors' samples. Each CDR3 is given with its conserved first and last residue.

j_call cdr3_length v_call cdr3_aa
TRBJ2-1 15 TRBV28 CASSSTATNLHEQFF
TRBJ2-1 15 TRBV19 CASSIFKGFVNEQFF
TRBJ2-1 15 TRBV5-1 CASSWTGGRYNEQFF
TRBJ2-7 16 TRBV15 CATNKWRDRGRDEQYF
TRBJ2-1 16 TRBV7-6 CASSLMGREGRGEQFF
TRBJ2-1 15 TRBV6-4 CASSPGANSYNEQFF
TRBJ1-1 13 TRBV7-8 CASSLISKGEAFF
TRBJ2-5 13 TRBV29-1 CSASGTEQETQYF
TRBJ2-2 15 TRBV3-1 CASSPLRVPTGELFF
TRBJ2-7 12 TRBV28 CASSPPYYEQYF
TRBJ1-4 14 TRBV12-3/TRBV12-4 CASSSTQGREKLFF
TRBJ2-3 15 TRBV5-1 CAAASGGGSTDTQYF
TRBJ2-5 16 TRBV20-1 CSARDRGIAGQETQYF
TRBJ1-1 14 TRBV4-3 CASRADREGTEAFF
TRBJ1-5 17 TRBV28 CASSTLGILNGNQPQHF
TRBJ1-1 15 TRBV27 CASSYGGAGSTEAFF
TRBJ2-7 17 TRBV28 CASSSIRVSLSYDEQYF
TRBJ1-2 17 TRBV11-2 CASSQVWWTGPKYGYTF
TRBJ2-1 11 TRBV5-6 CASSLGQGAFF
TRBJ2-2 14 TRBV9 CASSVTGTPGELFF
TRBJ2-5 16 TRBV4-1 CASSPRGAGDQETQYF
TRBJ2-7 17 TRBV5-1 CASSLDPVQADSYEQYF
TRBJ1-2 16 TRBV29-1 CSSEPPWDSINYGYTF
TRBJ2-3 17 TRBV11-2 CASSQYRDVILADTQYF